Included here is one TCR beta chain sequence, with context. Its antigen is not known. No DNA is shown, since the ends of the CDR3 on it are uncertain; the CDR3 is the one TCRdb lists. The data stem from a study of long-term antiretroviral therapy in people with HIV. It was in the United States that all participants with HIV were treated. Regarding the study as a whole: No data were available on ART adherence, viral resistance or therapy changes.

The immunoSEQ assay was v3.0, run at survey level. The repertoire was sequenced with immunoSEQ multiplex PCR; TCRdb's copy has only in-frame clones and lacks some. The sample lists 20,000 or so clones; roughly 80% were seen once. The sequence was obtained from a man aged 25-45 years with HIV. This sample comprised unsorted PBMCs, obtained around 5.9 years after starting antiretroviral therapy.

CDR3 protein: CASSSPWGLGAF. V and J are TRBV7-9 and TRBJ2-7; the table's TRBD1 call for D was not verified on the DNA. CDR1 is SEHNR and CDR2 is FQNEAQ in the germline V gene (reference sequence). The CDR3 numbers 12 amino acids, ends counted.